This T cell receptor (beta chain) was identified during a study of T cells in localized non-small cell lung cancer. Findings and caveats of the study: Sequencing was restricted to one tumor region; therefore, heterogeneity remains possible. Uninvolved adjacent lung showed higher T cell clonality than tumor. A median approximately 53 of the top 100 tumor clones appeared in adjacent lung.

This clone was observed a handful of times. The antigen remains undetermined. This CDR3 is 15 amino acids long. Germline CDR1 is SGHNT and CDR2 is YENEEA. V was pared by 5 bases and J by 2 bases, with 7 bases of the junction left unmatched. Clones were read by immunoSEQ multiplex PCR, and TCRdb kept only the in-frame ones, dropping some. The table shows 10,000 to 13,000 clones, with just under 50% occurring only once. The specimen comprised lymph node tissue, sampled before any cancer treatment. The rearrangement links TRBV11-3 to TRBJ2-3, with 7 bases matching TRBD2. This TCR came from a woman aged 40-75 years with stage II squamous cell lung carcinoma. The CDR3 here is CASSPGEGITDTQYF. The DNA of the CDR3 is TGTGCCAGCAGCCCGGGGGAGGGTATCACAGATACGCAGTATTTT. Variable domain in full (rest from reference TRBV11-3 and TRBJ2-3): EAGVVQSPRYKIIEKKQPVAFWCNPISGHNTLYWYLQNLGQGPELLIRYENEEAVDDSQLPKDRFSAERLKGVDSTLKIQPAELGDSAVYLCASSPGEGITDTQYFGPGTRLTVL.